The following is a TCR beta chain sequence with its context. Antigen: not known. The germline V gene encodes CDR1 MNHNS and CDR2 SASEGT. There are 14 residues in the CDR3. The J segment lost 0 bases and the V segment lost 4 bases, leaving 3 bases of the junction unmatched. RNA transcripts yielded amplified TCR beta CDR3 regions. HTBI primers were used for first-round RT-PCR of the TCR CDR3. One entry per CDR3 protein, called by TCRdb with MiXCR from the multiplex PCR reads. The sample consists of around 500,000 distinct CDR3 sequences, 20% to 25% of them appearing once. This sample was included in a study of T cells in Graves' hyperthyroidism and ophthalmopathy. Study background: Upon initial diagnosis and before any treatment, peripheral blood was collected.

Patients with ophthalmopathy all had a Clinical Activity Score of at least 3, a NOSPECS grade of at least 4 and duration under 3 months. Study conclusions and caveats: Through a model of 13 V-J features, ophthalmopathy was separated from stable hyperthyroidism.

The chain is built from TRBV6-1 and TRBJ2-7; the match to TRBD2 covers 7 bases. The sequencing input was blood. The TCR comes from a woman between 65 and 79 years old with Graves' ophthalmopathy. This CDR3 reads CASSGTRRSYEQYF. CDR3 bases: TGTGCCAGCAGTGGGACTAGGCGCTCCTACGAGCAGTACTTC.